There are many counts of the clone carrying this T cell receptor (beta chain). Antigen: not known. The study amplified TCR beta CDR3 regions using RNA transcripts. Investigators did first-round RT-PCR with HTBI primers, then second-round multiplex PCR. Each CDR3 protein gets one entry after TCRdb re-called the multiplex PCR reads with MiXCR. Of about 550,000 distinct CDR3 sequences listed, under 45% are singletons. This record comes from a study of Graves' ophthalmopathy and Graves' hyperthyroidism. Findings and limits, study-wide: The model flagged ophthalmopathy progression at 55% to 71% sensitivity and around 77% specificity. Among expanded thyroid clonotypes above 0.001 frequency, most also occurred in blood.

The sequencing input was peripheral blood or thyroid tissue (not recorded which). This TCR was recovered from an adult man with Graves' hyperthyroidism.

DNA of the CDR3: TGTGCCACCAGCAGAGATCCAGGGGCGGTTGCTGGCTACACCTTC. As protein: CATSRDPGAVAGYTF. V is TRBV15 and J is TRBJ1-2; D possibly corresponds to TRBD1 (6 bases). The germline V gene encodes CDR1 LNHNV and CDR2 YYDKDF (reference sequence). The CDR3 runs to 15 residues. Trimming removed 0 bases from V and 7 bases from J, with 15 bases in between. The full variable domain, completed using reference TRBV15 and TRBJ1-2, is DAMVIQNPRYQVTQFGKPVTLSCSQTLNHNVMYWYQQKSSQAPKLLFHYYDKDFNNEADTPDNFQSRRPNTSFCFLDIRSPGLGDTAMYLCATSRDPGAVAGYTFGSGTRLTVV.